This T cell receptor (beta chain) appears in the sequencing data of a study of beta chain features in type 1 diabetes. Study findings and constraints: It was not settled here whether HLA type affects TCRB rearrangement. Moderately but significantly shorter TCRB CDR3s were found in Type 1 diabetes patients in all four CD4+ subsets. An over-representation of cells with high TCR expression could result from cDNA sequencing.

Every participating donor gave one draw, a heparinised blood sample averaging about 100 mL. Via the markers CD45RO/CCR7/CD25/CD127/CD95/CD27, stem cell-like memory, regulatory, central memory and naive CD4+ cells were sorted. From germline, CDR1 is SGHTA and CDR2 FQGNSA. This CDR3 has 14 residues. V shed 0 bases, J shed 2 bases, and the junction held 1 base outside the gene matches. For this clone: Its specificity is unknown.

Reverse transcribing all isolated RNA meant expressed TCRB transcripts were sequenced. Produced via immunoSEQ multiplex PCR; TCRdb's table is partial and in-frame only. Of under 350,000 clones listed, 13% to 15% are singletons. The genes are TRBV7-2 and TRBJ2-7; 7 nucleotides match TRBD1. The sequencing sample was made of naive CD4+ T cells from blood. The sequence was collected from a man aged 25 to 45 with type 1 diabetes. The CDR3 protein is CASSLATGPYEQYF. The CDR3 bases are TGTGCCAGCAGCTTAGCGACAGGGCCCTACGAGCAGTACTTC.